This T cell receptor (beta chain) is from a study of T cell responses to AZD1222 COVID-19 vaccine. Study-level results: The number of AZD1222 recipients seropositive at baseline was only 5 to 7.

Points on this clone: Its target is not known.

The germline V gene encodes CDR1 PRHDT and CDR2 FYEKMQ (reference sequence). Deletions cut 3 bases from V and 7 bases from J, with 12 bases between. The CDR3 has 13 residues. Libraries were prepared by immunoSEQ multiplex PCR; TCRdb keeps only in-frame clonotypes and omits some of them. The data contain approximately 150,000 clones, roughly 89% of them seen just once; the ten biggest clones take up roughly 1.8%. The genes are TRBV13 and TRBJ1-1; the D gene is possibly TRBD1 (5 bases). Sequences were derived from peripheral blood, sampled 28 days after the second AZD1222 dose. The TCR sequence derives from an adult who received the AZD1222 COVID-19 vaccine. The CDR3 loop reads CASSLGPYNEAFF. For the CDR3, the DNA is TGTGCCAGCAGCTTGGGGCCCTATAATGAAGCTTTCTTT.